This T cell receptor (beta chain) was captured in a study of tumor-infiltrating lymphocytes in primary liver carcinoma. Across the whole study: The patient population consisted of men and women between 30 and 69 years of age. Broader study findings: Tumor region pairs shared more overlap than did tumor-adjacent and tumor-blood pairs.

Researchers generated TCR beta cDNA from around 0.55 ug of total RNA, relying on a constant-region primer. Investigators got TCR beta libraries out of three nested multiplex PCR rounds, done with slightly modified ARM-PCR. Running 10 cycles apiece, the first two PCR rounds relied on TRBV1-TRBV30 forward primers together with a C-beta reverse primer. TCRdb called the multiplex PCR reads again in MiXCR, with one record for every CDR3 protein. The sample lists about 30,000 distinct CDR3 sequences; around two thirds were seen once. With regard to this clonotype: Its matching antigen is unknown. A read error may account for a junction end that differs from germline.

Per germline, CDR1 SGHAT and CDR2 FQNNGV. The CDR3 consists of 13 residues. The source material, about 18-33 mg of unsorted bulk tissue, was used to co-extract RNA and DNA. The J gene is TRBJ2-1, the V gene TRBV11-2; unclear D gene. This receptor was obtained from a woman aged 25-40 years with primary liver carcinoma and hepatitis B virus infection. The specimen sequenced was liver tumor tissue from sampling region 3. Described subset: tumor region T3, left-lateral pole. The CDR3 here is CASSLSATNEQLF. CDR3 coding DNA: TGTGCCAGCAGCTTATCGGCTACAAATGAGCAGCTCTTC.